Following are 6 T cell receptor beta chains from one sample sequenced in a study of CD8 T cells in ankylosing spondylitis. TCRdb passed the 5' RACE reads through MiXCR, listing each CDR3 protein once. The profile shows about 35,000 distinct CDR3 sequences, 10% to 13% of them singletons. The material sequenced was blood, either unsorted or a sorted T cell fraction (not recorded which). The receptors were sampled from a male donor with ankylosing spondylitis or in good health (not recorded which).

In its sample, this clonotype was seen many times. CDR3 residues: CASKSTAGANVLTF. In nucleotides, the CDR3 is TGCGCCAGCAAAAGTACGGCTGGGGCCAACGTCCTGACTTTC. V and J are TRBV5-1 and TRBJ2-6, with D unclear. The CDR3 runs 14 residues. CDR1 and CDR2 from the germline V gene are SGHRS and YFSETQ. Trimming removed 6 bases from V and 2 bases from J, with 9 bases in between. Supplemented by reference TRBV5-1 and TRBJ2-6, the full variable domain reads KAGVTQTPRYLIKTRGQQVTLSCSPISGHRSVSWYQQTPGQGLQFLFEYFSETQRNKGNFPGRFSGRQFSNSRSEMNVSTLELGDSALYLCASKSTAGANVLTFGAGSRLTVL.

This clonotype was counted at least ten times. This rearrangement joins TRBV3-1 to TRBJ2-1; 7 positions agree with TRBD1. V was clipped by 1 base and J by 12 bases; unmatched bases: 6. This CDR3 region has 13 residues. Germline V CDR1 and CDR2: LGHDT, YNNKEL (reference sequence). The DNA for the CDR3 is TGTGCCAGCAGCCAAGGCGCAAGGGGGCCGCAGTTCTTC. It specifies CASSQGARGPQFF.

This clonotype has a count of ten or more. The chain links TRBV7-9 to TRBJ2-1; 11 positions match TRBD2. The CDR3 has 16 amino acids. CDR1 and CDR2 (germline): SEHNR, FQNEAQ (reference sequence). The J segment lost 10 bases and the V segment lost 2 bases, leaving 10 bases of the junction unmatched. CDR3: CASSLHGTSGPREQFF. The DNA of the CDR3 is TGTGCCAGCAGCTTACACGGGACTAGCGGCCCGCGGGAGCAGTTCTTC. The complete variable domain, with remaining parts taken from reference TRBV7-9 and TRBJ2-1, reads DTGVSQNPRHKITKRGQNVTFRCDPISEHNRLYWYRQTLGQGPEFLTYFQNEAQLEKSRLLSDRFSAERPKGSFSTLEIQRTEQGDSAMYLCASSLHGTSGPREQFFGPGTRLTVL.

This clonotype came up a few times. The chain recombines TRBV29-1 with TRBJ2-7; D not resolved. CDR3 size: 11 residues. Germline V gene data show CDR1 as SQVTM and CDR2 as ANQGSEA. V shed 7 bases and J shed 5 bases, with 12 bases lying between them. The CDR3 nucleotides read TGCAGCGGGGCCGTATTGGACGAGCAGTACTTC. Protein product: CSGAVLDEQYF.

The chain couples TRBV11-2 to TRBJ2-2; D possibly uses TRBD1 or TRBD2 (5 bases each). The CDR3 consists of 13 residues. Trimming took 1 base from V and 9 from J, leaving 9 bases between them. Germline V CDR1 and CDR2: SGHAT, FQNNGV. CDR3 nucleotide sequence: TGTGCCAGCAGCTTAGTCAGGGACCGGGAGCTGTTTTTT. Its protein product is CASSLVRDRELFF.

The chain joins TRBV2 to TRBJ1-2, with 8 bases identical to TRBD1. The length of the CDR3 is 15 residues. Germline assignment: CDR1 SNHLY and CDR2 FYNNEI. V was clipped by 4 bases and J by 0 bases; unmatched bases: 4. The CDR3 here is CASSGGQVSNYGYTF. The CDR3 region has the DNA TGTGCCAGCAGTGGGGGACAGGTATCTAACTATGGCTACACCTTC.